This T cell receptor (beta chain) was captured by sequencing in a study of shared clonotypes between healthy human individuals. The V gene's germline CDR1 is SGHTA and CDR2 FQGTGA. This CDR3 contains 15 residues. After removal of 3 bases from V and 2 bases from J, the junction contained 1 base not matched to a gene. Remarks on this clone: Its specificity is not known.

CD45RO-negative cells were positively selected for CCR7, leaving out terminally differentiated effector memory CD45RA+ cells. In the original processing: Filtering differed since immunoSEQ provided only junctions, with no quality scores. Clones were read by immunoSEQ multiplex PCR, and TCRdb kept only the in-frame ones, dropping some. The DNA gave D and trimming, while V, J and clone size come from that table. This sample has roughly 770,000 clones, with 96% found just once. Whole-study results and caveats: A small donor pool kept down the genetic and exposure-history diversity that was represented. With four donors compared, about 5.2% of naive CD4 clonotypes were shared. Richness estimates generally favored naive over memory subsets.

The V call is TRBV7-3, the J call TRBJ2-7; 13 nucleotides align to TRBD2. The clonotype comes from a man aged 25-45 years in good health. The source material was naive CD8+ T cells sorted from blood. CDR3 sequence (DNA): TGTGCCAGCAGCTTGGGACTAGCGGGGCCCTACGAGCAGTACTTC. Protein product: CASSLGLAGPYEQYF.